Sequencing of this TCR beta chain was carried out in a study of identical twins. The CDR3 totals 15 residues. The germline V gene encodes CDR1 SGHRS and CDR2 YFSETQ. Trimming stripped 2 bases from V and 3 bases from J, with 12 bases between. The cDNA had a unique molecular identifier and a template-switch universal primer site. MiXCR was run by TCRdb on the 5' RACE reads, yielding one entry per CDR3 protein. The sample includes approximately 590,000 distinct CDR3 sequences, approximately 9.6% of them seen just once. Findings and limits, study-wide: Among monozygotic twins, out-of-frame TCR alpha sharing exceeded what models predicted. Cross-sectional statistical analysis was relied on for the conclusions, without the same donors being followed.

In its sample, this clonotype was seen a few times. Its antigen is unidentified. Separately, the same data were catalogued under a study of yellow fever vaccine responses in identical twins.

The source is a woman aged 18-35 years in good health. The sample comprised PBMCs. The chain couples TRBV5-1 to TRBJ2-1; D may be TRBD1 (5 bases). The CDR3 here is CASSFWGRHYNEQFF. The CDR3 DNA reads TGCGCCAGCAGCTTCTGGGGCCGACACTACAATGAGCAGTTCTTC.